These 30 T cell receptor beta chains share one sample of origin, sequenced in a study of cytomegalovirus exposure and HLA in healthy donors. With 60 Vbeta and 13 Jbeta primers, the PCR was carried out. Sequencing was performed with immunoSEQ multiplex PCR; in TCRdb, only in-frame clones are kept and a portion is missing. The sample yields 150,000 to 160,000 clones, about 76% seen once. Sequenced input: PBMCs. Receptors were obtained from a young man in good health and CMV-seropositive.

The chain carries TRBV5-6 and TRBJ1-1, with 9 bases fitting TRBD1. The CDR3 runs 16 residues. The V gene end was trimmed by 5 bases and the J gene end by 0 bases; junction bases not matched to a gene: 8. The germline gives CDR1 SGHDT, CDR2 YYEEEE. The CDR3 DNA follows: TGTGCCAGCAGTAGAGGACAGGGGAGGATGAACACTGAAGCTTTCTTT. It yields the protein CASSRGQGRMNTEAFF.

The V and J genes are TRBV30 and TRBJ1-2; tentatively, D is TRBD1 (6 bases). This CDR3 region has 15 residues. The germline gives CDR1 GTSNPN, CDR2 SVGIG (reference sequence). Trimming shortened V by 4 bases and J by 4 bases, and 19 bases separated the two germline ends. The CDR3 nucleotides are TGTGCCTGGAAGCCTGGGGGGGCGCAGGGCTATGGCTACACCTTC. Its translation is CAWKPGGAQGYGYTF.

The chain employs TRBV6-5 and TRBJ1-5; D is unclear. This CDR3 spans 14 amino acids. Between the trimmed V and J ends, which lost 6 bases and 2 bases, there was a span of 11 bases. Germline CDR1 and CDR2: MNHEY and SVGAGI. This chain's CDR3 is CASSHQVGNQPQHF. The CDR3 DNA reads as TGTGCCAGCAGCCATCAGGTGGGCAATCAGCCCCAGCATTTT.

The chain recombines TRBV4-1 with TRBJ1-2, with D tentatively TRBD1 (6 bases). The CDR3 is made up of 14 amino acids. Deletions cut 2 bases from V and 8 bases from J, with 15 bases between. CDR1 and CDR2 from the germline V gene are MGHRA and YSYEKL. CDR3 in DNA: TGCGCCAGCAGCCAAAGTTCAGGGGCGATAGGCTACACCTTC. It is translated as CASSQSSGAIGYTF.

The chain combines TRBV30 with TRBJ1-2; D call uncertain. Germline values: CDR1 GTSNPN, CDR2 SVGIG (reference sequence). The V end lost 0 bases, the J end lost 13 bases, and 12 bases lay between the germline ends. The CDR3 is made up of 11 amino acids. The CDR3 DNA sequence: TGTGCCTGGAGTGTTTCGTCGGTTTTCACCTTC. Its translation is CAWSVSSVFTF.

CDR3 loop: CASSNPGIKGYNEQFF. DNA for the CDR3: TGTGCCAGCAGTAATCCCGGGATTAAGGGTTACAATGAGCAGTTCTTC. This chain connects TRBV2 to TRBJ2-1, with D possibly being TRBD2 (5 bases). This CDR3 has 16 amino acids. The germline gives CDR1 SNHLY, CDR2 FYNNEI. Trimming stripped 5 bases from V and 4 bases from J, with 18 bases between.

The chain recombines TRBV9 with TRBJ2-7; D ambiguous. Germline V gene data show CDR1 as SGDLS and CDR2 as YYNGEE. The CDR3 is made up of 13 amino acids. V was trimmed by 0 bases and J by 2 bases, leaving 6 bases between them. CDR3 region: CASSVGVAYEQYF. The CDR3 nucleotides read TGTGCCAGCAGCGTAGGAGTGGCCTACGAGCAGTACTTC.

The chain recombines TRBV28 with TRBJ2-2, with TRBD1 as a possible D gene (6 bases). This CDR3 contains 16 residues. Trimming took 2 bases from V and 5 from J, leaving 15 bases between them. In germline, CDR1 is MDHEN, CDR2 SYDVKM. CDR3 sequence (DNA): TGTGCCAGCAGTTTAGGACAGTCGCTTGGGACCGGGGAGCTGTTTTTT. Its protein is CASSLGQSLGTGELFF.

The genes are TRBV19 and TRBJ1-5, with D possibly being TRBD1 (6 bases). CDR1 and CDR2 from the germline V gene are LNHDA and SQIVND (reference sequence). The CDR3 is 15 amino acids. Trimming left V 9 bases short and J 7 bases short, with 22 bases between. For the CDR3, the DNA is TGTGCCAGCTCCAATGAGGGACAATTGCACCAGCCCCAGCATTTT. Translating gives CASSNEGQLHQPQHF.

This clone was detected once. The rearrangement joins TRBV28 to TRBJ1-2, with D hard to call. The germline gives CDR1 MDHEN, CDR2 SYDVKM. This CDR3 is built from 13 residues. The CDR3, as DNA: TGTGCTGCAGTTGGCACCGATAACTATGGCTACACCTTC. It codes for CAAVGTDNYGYTF.

In its sample, this clone was seen a few times. The chain couples TRBV7-3 to TRBJ2-5, with D maybe TRBD2 (7 bases). With 4 bases removed from V and 5 bases from J, the gap between germline ends came to 20 bases. The CDR3 length is 16 residues. Germline V gives CDR1 SGHTA, CDR2 FQGTGA. The CDR3 DNA is TGTGCCAGCAGCTCCTATTCGGGGGGCTTTGGGGAGACCCAGTACTTC. Translation: CASSSYSGGFGETQYF.

The chain uses TRBV5-4 and TRBJ2-7, with 7 bases matching TRBD1. From germline, CDR1 is SGHNT and CDR2 YYREEE (reference sequence). There are 16 residues in the CDR3. Germline trimming cut 4 bases from V and 0 bases from J; bases unmatched to any gene: 10. CDR3 sequence: CASSLGQPRSSYEQYF. CDR3 bases: TGTGCCAGCAGCCTGGGACAGCCAAGGAGCTCCTACGAGCAGTACTTC.

This chain links TRBV30 with TRBJ1-3, with 8 bases matching TRBD1. J gave up 0 bases and V 5 bases, and 3 bases lay outside the gene matches. The germline gives CDR1 GTSNPN, CDR2 SVGIG (reference sequence). The CDR3 runs 14 residues. The CDR3 here is CAWQTGGSGNTIYF. The CDR3 nucleotides are TGTGCCTGGCAAACAGGGGGCTCTGGAAACACCATATATTTT.

This sequence joins TRBV7-9 and TRBJ1-5; TRBD1 might be the D (6 bases). The V gene lost 6 bases and the J gene lost 5 bases, with 17 bases spanning the gap. Germline V gene lookup returns CDR1 SEHNR and CDR2 FQNEAQ (reference sequence). The CDR3 totals 15 residues. The CDR3, as DNA: TGTGCCAGCAGTCAAACGGGGGGGGGCCATCAGCCCCAGCATTTT. Amino acid sequence: CASSQTGGGHQPQHF.

The chain has TRBV7-2 and TRBJ2-7, with D possibly TRBD1 on 6 matching bases. This CDR3 region has 14 residues. The V gene lost 6 bases and the J gene lost 1 base, with 13 bases spanning the gap. Germline V gene sequence: CDR1 SGHTA, CDR2 FQGNSA. Here the CDR3 reads CASSSRQVSYEQYF. The CDR3 DNA is TGTGCCAGCAGTTCAAGACAGGTTTCCTACGAGCAGTACTTC.

The rearrangement joins TRBV30 to TRBJ2-1; 7 bases agree with TRBD1. The V and J ends lost 5 bases and 0 bases, in that order; junction bases with no gene match: 4. The CDR3 contains 14 residues. Germline V gene lookup returns CDR1 GTSNPN and CDR2 SVGIG (reference sequence). The CDR3 nucleotides are TGTGCCTGGGTACAGGGGATCTCCTACAATGAGCAGTTCTTC. It encodes CAWVQGISYNEQFF.

This rearrangement joins TRBV9 to TRBJ2-5; 15 bases are a match to TRBD2. Per germline, CDR1 SGDLS and CDR2 YYNGEE. V lost 4 bases to trimming and J lost 2 bases; unmatched junction nucleotides: 6. CDR3 size: 17 residues. Written as DNA, the CDR3 is TGTGCCAGCAGCCCTCGGACTAGCGGGAGGGCGCAAGAGACCCAGTACTTC. As protein: CASSPRTSGRAQETQYF.

The rearrangement uses TRBV30 and TRBJ1-2; 8 bases agree with TRBD1. Germline V gene sequence: CDR1 GTSNPN, CDR2 SVGIG (reference sequence). The CDR3 contains 13 residues. Trimming cost V 2 bases and J 6 bases; bases outside gene matches: 5. In nucleotides, the CDR3 is TGTGCCTGGAGTCAGGGGGCAGGGGATGGCTACACCTTC. Protein product: CAWSQGAGDGYTF. Based on the CDR3 plus reference TRBV30 and TRBJ1-2, the full variable domain is SQTIHQWPATLVQPVGSPLSLECTVEGTSNPNLYWYRQAAGRGLQLLFYSVGIGQISSEVPQNLSASRPQDRQFILSSKKLLLSDSGFYLCAWSQGAGDGYTFGSGTRLTVV.

This clone has just one count. The chain uses TRBV5-1 and TRBJ2-5; TRBD2 matches at 10 bases. This CDR3 comprises 14 residues. From germline, CDR1 is SGHRS and CDR2 YFSETQ. V dropped 9 bases and J dropped 4; count of bases not matched to a gene: 9. CDR3 in amino acids: CATSSGRDGETQYF. CDR3 DNA: TGCGCCACTTCAAGCGGGAGGGATGGAGAGACCCAGTACTTC.

V is TRBV25-1 and J is TRBJ2-1; TRBD2 aligns across 8 bases. The germline V gene encodes CDR1 MGHDK and CDR2 SYGVNS. The CDR3 is 15 residues long. Unmatched junction bases numbered 7, after V lost 2 bases and J lost 7 bases. The CDR3 sequence is CASSEGAGEGNEQFF. CDR3 in DNA: TGTGCCAGCAGTGAAGGAGCGGGAGAAGGGAATGAGCAGTTCTTC.

The chain has TRBV27 and TRBJ2-4; TRBD1 matches 7 bases. CDR1 and CDR2 (germline): MNHEY, SMNVEV (reference sequence). The CDR3 runs 18 residues. Trimming took 5 bases from V and 0 from J; bases not matched to a gene: 13. CDR3 bases: TGTGCCAGCAGTCCGACCCCTACGACAGGGCTAGCCAAAAACATTCAGTACTTC. Translated, it gives CASSPTPTTGLAKNIQYF.

The chain has TRBV7-9 and TRBJ2-3, with no clear D. The CDR3 contains 13 residues. V shed 5 bases and J shed 0 bases, with 6 bases lying between them. Germline loops: CDR1 SEHNR, CDR2 FQNEAQ (reference sequence). CDR3 residues: CASSRLSTDTQYF. The CDR3 DNA reads TGTGCCAGCAGCAGACTGAGCACAGATACGCAGTATTTT.

This clone has more than one count but fewer than ten. The rearrangement links TRBV7-3 to TRBJ2-1; TRBD1 aligns across 10 bases. The CDR3 is made up of 16 amino acids. The V gene's germline CDR1 is SGHTA and CDR2 FQGTGA. V shed 2 bases and J 8 bases; nucleotides not matched to a gene: 9. The CDR3 loop reads CASSLPGTGDSDEQFF. The CDR3 coding sequence is TGTGCCAGCAGCTTACCCGGGACAGGGGATTCCGATGAGCAGTTCTTC.

The chain uses TRBV10-3 and TRBJ1-3, with 7 positions matching TRBD1. V dropped 8 bases and J dropped 2; count of bases not matched to a gene: 3. The CDR3 is made up of 13 amino acids. Germline-derived CDR1 and CDR2 are ENHRY and SYGVKD. In nucleotides, the CDR3 is TGTGCCATCCGCAGGGGGGCTGGAAACACCATATATTTT. This sequence encodes CAIRRGAGNTIYF.

This chain uses TRBV5-4 with TRBJ2-3; the match to TRBD2 covers 7 bases. The CDR3 is made up of 14 amino acids. Germline trimming cut 3 bases from V and 5 bases from J; bases unmatched to any gene: 6. Germline CDR1 reads SGHNT; CDR2 reads YYREEE (reference sequence). This chain's CDR3 is CASSSPTSLDTQYF. CDR3 bases: TGTGCCAGCAGCTCACCGACTAGCTTAGATACGCAGTATTTT.

The chain carries TRBV29-1 and TRBJ1-1; possibly TRBD1 for D (6 bases). This CDR3 region has 15 residues. Germline V CDR1 and CDR2: SQVTM, ANQGSEA. Deletions cut 5 bases from V and 0 bases from J, with 16 bases between. CDR3 DNA: TGCAGCGTTACTGGACAGATAGTAATGAACACTGAAGCTTTCTTT. Its translation is CSVTGQIVMNTEAFF.

The chain links TRBV4-1 to TRBJ1-5; 7 bases are a match to TRBD1. J lost 4 bases, V lost 0 bases, and 3 bases had no gene match. Germline CDR1 reads MGHRA; CDR2 reads YSYEKL. CDR3 size: 15 residues. The CDR3 nucleotides are TGCGCCAGCAGCCAAGAGGGACAGCCAAATCAGCCCCAGCATTTT. It is translated as CASSQEGQPNQPQHF.

A remark on this clone: The junction does not match germline at one end; this may be a read error. V gene TRBV7-7 combines with J gene TRBJ2-3; 15 bases agree with TRBD2. Germline lookup yields CDR1 SSHAT and CDR2 FNYEAQ (reference sequence). This CDR3 contains 20 residues. CDR3 sequence reads: CASSLGGPGLAGGSTDTQYF. The CDR3 DNA reads as TGTGCTAGCAGCTTAGGGGGTCCGGGACTAGCGGGAGGAAGCACAGATACGCAGTATTTT.

The CDR3 nucleotides read TGCGCCAGCAGCTTGCAACAGCGGGGGCCGAGCACAGATACGCAGTATTTT. Translating it yields CASSLQQRGPSTDTQYF. The chain combines TRBV5-1 with TRBJ2-3; 8 nucleotides agree with TRBD2. Germline V gene sequence: CDR1 SGHRS, CDR2 YFSETQ. J lost 0 bases, V lost 1 base, and 7 bases had no gene match. CDR3 length equals 17 residues.

The chain has TRBV27 and TRBJ1-5, with 7 nucleotides matching TRBD1. This CDR3 is 14 amino acids long. Losses at the gene ends were 6 bases for V and 4 bases for J; bases not matched to a gene: 6. Germline V CDR1 and CDR2: MNHEY, SMNVEV (reference sequence). CDR3 in amino acids: CASRRGHRNQPQHF. DNA for the CDR3: TGTGCCAGCAGGAGGGGGCATCGAAATCAGCCCCAGCATTTT.